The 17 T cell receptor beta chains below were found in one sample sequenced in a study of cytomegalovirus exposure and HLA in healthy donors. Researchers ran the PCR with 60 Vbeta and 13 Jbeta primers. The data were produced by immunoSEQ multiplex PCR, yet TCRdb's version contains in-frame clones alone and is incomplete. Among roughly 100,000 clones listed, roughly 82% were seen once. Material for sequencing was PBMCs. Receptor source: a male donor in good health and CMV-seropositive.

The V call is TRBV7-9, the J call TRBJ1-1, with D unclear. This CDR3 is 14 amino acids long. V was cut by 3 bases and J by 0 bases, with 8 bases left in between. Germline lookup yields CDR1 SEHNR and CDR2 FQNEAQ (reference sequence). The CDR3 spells CASSLLAVNTEAFF. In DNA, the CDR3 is TGTGCCAGCAGCTTGCTGGCGGTGAACACTGAAGCTTTCTTT.

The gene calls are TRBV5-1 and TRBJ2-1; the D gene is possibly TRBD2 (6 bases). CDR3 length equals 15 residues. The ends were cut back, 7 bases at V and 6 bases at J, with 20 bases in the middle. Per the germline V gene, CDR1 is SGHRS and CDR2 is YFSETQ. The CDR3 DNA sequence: TGCGCCAGCGCTCTCCCGGGACTGGGTTTCAATGAGCAGTTCTTC. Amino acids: CASALPGLGFNEQFF.

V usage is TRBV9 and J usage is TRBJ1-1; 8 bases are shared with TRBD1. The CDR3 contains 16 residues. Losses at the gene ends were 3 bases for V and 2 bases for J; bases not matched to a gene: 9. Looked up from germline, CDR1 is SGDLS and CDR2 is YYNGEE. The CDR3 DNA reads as TGTGCCAGCAGCGCCCCAATCGGGACAGGTAACACTGAAGCTTTCTTT. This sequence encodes CASSAPIGTGNTEAFF.

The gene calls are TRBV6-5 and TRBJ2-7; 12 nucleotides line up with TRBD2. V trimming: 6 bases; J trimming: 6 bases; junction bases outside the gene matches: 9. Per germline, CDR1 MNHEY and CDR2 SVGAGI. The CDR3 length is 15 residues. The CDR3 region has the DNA TGTGCCAGCAGCCCCCGACTAGCGGGGGCCCTCGAGCAGTACTTC. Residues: CASSPRLAGALEQYF.

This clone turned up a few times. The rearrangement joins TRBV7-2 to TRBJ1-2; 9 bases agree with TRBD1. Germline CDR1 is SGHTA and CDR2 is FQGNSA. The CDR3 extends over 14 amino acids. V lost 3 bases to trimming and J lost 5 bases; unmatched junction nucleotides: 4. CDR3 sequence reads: CASSFLGQGYGYTF. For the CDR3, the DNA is TGTGCCAGCAGCTTTTTGGGACAGGGATATGGCTACACCTTC.

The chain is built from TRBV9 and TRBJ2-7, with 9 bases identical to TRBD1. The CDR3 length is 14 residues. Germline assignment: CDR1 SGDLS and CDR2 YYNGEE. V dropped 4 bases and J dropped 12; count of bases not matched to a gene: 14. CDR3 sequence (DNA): TGTGCCAGCAGCACACGTCCGGGACAGGGCTATGTGTACTTC. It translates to CASSTRPGQGYVYF.

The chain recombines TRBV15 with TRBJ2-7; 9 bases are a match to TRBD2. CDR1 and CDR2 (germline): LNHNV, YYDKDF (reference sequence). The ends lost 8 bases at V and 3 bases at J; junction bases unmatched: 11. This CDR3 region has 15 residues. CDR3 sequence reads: CATASLAGPVYEQYF. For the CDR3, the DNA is TGTGCCACCGCGTCGCTAGCGGGACCGGTCTACGAGCAGTACTTC.

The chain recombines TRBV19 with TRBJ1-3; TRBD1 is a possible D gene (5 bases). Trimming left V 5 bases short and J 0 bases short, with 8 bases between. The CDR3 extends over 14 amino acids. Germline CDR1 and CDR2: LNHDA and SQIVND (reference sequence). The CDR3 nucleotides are TGTGCCAGTAGTTGGGGCAGCTCTGGAAACACCATATATTTT. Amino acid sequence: CASSWGSSGNTIYF.

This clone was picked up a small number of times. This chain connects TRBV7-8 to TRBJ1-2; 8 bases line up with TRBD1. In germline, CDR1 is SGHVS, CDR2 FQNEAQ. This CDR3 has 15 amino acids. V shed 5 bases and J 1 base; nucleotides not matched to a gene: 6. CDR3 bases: TGTGCCAGCAGCGTACGGGACAGGATTAACTATGGCTACACCTTC. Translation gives CASSVRDRINYGYTF.

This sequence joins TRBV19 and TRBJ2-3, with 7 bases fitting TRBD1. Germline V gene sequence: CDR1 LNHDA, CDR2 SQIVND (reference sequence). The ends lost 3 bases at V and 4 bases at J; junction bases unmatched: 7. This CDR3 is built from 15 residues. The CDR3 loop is CASSIWGQSSDTQYF. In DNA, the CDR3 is TGTGCCAGTAGTATTTGGGGACAGAGCTCAGATACGCAGTATTTT.

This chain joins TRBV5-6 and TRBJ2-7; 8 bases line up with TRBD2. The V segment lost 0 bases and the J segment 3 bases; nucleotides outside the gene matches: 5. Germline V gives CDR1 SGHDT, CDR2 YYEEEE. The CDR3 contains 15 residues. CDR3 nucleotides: TGTGCCAGCAGCTTGGGCGGGACTAGGCTCTACGAGCAGTACTTC. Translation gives CASSLGGTRLYEQYF.

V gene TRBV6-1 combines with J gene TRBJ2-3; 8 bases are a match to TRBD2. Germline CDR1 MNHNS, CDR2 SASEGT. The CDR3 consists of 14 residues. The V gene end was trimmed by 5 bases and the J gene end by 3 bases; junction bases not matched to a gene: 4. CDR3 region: CASSLGLETDTQYF. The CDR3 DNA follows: TGTGCCAGCAGTCTGGGACTAGAAACAGATACGCAGTATTTT.

The CDR3: CASSEKQGNYGYTF. The CDR3 nucleotides are TGTGCCAGCAGTGAGAAACAGGGAAACTATGGCTACACCTTC. The rearrangement uses TRBV6-1 and TRBJ1-2, with a possible D match to TRBD1 (6 bases). The CDR3 length is 14 residues. The ends were cut back, 3 bases at V and 2 bases at J, with 10 bases in the middle. Germline V gives CDR1 MNHNS, CDR2 SASEGT.

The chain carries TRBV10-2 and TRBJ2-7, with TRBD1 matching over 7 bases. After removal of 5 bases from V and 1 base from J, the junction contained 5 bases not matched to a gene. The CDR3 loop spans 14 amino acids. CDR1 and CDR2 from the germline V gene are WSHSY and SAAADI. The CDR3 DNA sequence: TGCGCCAGCAGTCAATCGGGACAGTCCTACGAGCAGTACTTC. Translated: CASSQSGQSYEQYF.

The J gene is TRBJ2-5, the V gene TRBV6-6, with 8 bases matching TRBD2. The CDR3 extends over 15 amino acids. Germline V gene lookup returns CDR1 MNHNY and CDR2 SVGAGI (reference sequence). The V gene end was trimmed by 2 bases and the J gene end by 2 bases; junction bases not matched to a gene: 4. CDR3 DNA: TGTGCCAGCAGTTACGTGATAGCGGGGCAAGAGACCCAGTACTTC. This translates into CASSYVIAGQETQYF.

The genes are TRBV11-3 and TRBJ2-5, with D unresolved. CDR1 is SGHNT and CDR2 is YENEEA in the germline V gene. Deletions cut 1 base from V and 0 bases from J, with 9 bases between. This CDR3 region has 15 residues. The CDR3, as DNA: TGTGCCAGCAGCTTAGGGCAACAGAACCAAGAGACCCAGTACTTC. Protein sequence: CASSLGQQNQETQYF.

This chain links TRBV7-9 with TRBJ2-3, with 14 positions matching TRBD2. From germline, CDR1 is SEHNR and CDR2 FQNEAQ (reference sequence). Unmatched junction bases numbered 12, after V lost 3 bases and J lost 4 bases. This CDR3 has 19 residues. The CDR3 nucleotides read TGTGCCAGCAGCTTTACCCCGCCGGGACTAGCGGGAGTCCCAGATACGCAGTATTTT. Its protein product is CASSFTPPGLAGVPDTQYF. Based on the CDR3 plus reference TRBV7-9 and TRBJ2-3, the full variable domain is DTGVSQNPRHKITKRGQNVTFRCDPISEHNRLYWYRQTLGQGPEFLTYFQNEAQLEKSRLLSDRFSAERPKGSFSTLEIQRTEQGDSAMYLCASSFTPPGLAGVPDTQYFGPGTRLTVL.